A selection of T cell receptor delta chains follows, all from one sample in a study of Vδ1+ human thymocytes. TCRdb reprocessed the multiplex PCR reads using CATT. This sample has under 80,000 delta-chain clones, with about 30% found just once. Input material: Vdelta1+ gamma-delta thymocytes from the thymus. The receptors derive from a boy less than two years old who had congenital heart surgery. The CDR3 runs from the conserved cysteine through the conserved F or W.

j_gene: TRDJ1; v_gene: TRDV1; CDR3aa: CALGELRLLRYGGQYTDKLIF
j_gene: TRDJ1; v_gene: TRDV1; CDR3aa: CALGEKERNPGGGDTQFLLIF
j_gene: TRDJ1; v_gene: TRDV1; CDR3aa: CALGGRPKPGLGTDKLIF
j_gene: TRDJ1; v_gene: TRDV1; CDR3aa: CALGELSWGLLHTDKLIF
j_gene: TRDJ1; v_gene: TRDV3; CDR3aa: CAPGYGLIF
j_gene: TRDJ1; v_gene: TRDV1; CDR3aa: CALGEAPLYTDKLIF
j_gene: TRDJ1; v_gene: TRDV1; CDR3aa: CALGGPVRPGGYAEEEDHTDKLIF
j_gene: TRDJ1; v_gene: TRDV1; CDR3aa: CALGPTSFLNWGMCTDKLIF
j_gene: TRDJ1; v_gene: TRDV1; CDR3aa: CALGPTGTYWGIPPGTDKLIF
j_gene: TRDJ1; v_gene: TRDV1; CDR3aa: CALGTLNQGCDKLIF
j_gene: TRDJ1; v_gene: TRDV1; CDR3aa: CALGLPSYNWGIDKLIF
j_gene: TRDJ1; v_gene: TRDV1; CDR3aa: CALGDSFLRLGVPGVHKLIF
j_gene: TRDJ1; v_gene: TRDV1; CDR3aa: CALGDGRGQGTADKLIF
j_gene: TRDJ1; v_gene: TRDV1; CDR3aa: CALGNSFPTLSYWGIRYDKLIF
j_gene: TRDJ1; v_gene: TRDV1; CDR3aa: CALGGQGTECTDKLIF
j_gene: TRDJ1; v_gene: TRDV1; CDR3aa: CALGELLELGQVVGLGDPNDKLIF
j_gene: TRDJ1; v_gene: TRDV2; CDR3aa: CACDTLTGGKHTDKLIF
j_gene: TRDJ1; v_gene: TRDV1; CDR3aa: CALGTSRPYTDKLIF
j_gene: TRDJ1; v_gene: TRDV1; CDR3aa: CALGELPPVLLGDTYTDKLIF
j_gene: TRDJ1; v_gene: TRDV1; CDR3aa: CALGEPLFPTRGYGGRAKLIF
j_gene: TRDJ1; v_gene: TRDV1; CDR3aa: CALGELGTSGGSPYTDKLIF
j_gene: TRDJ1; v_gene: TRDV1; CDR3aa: CALGELAYGGIGADKLIF
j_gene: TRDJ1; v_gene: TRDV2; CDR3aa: CACDRLLGDTIFPWSRYTDKLIF
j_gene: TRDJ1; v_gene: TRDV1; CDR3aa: CALGEGGRLRGYNTDKLIF
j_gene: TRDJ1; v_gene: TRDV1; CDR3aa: CALGELGSKSLGEPTDKLIF
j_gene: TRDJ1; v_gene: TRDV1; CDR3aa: CALGARFLLGRGIRLNTDKLIF
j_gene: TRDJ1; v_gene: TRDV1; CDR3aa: CALGDLSFLSSGLGDTPYTDKLIF
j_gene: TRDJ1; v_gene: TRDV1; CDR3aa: CALGELFLSLGDNTDKLIF
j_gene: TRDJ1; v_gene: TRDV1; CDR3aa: CALGELAVLGDAYTDKLIF
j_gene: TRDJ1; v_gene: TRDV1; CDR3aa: CALGRKGPNTDKLIF
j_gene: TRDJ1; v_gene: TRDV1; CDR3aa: CALGSIPSGDRYTDKLIF
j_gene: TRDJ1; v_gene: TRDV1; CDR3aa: CALGELNPTAVPYTDKLIF
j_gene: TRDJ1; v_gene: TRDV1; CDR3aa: CALEERAPYSPDLLGDTDKLIF
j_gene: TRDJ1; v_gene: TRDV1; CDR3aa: CALGANSAKKGATDKLIF
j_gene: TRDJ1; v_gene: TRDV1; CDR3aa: CALGHPFPQDTDKLIF
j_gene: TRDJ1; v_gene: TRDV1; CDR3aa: CALGGTFEVSFLRPWTDKLIF
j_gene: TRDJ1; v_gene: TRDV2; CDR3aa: CACGILRQYTDKLIF
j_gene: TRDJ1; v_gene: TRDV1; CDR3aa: CALGELVVKSYVDWGFTDKLIF
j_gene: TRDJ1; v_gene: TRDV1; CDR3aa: CALGELVCPVYSGGYAGSNTDKLIF
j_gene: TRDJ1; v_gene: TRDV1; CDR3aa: CALGELVWPSGGYTDKLIF
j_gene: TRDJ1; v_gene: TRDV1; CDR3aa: CALGERGCGRTDKLIF
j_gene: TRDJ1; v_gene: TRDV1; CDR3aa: CALGDRGTSYGWGILKLIF
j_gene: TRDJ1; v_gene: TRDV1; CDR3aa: CALGELEATSPTGGQYTDKLIF
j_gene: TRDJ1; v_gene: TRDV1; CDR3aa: CALGAPGRGYTDKLIF
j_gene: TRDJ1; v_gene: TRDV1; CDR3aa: CALGAPRRGIRFISPMPPLICDKLIF
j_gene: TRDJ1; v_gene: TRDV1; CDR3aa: CALGELYRTTYTDKLIF
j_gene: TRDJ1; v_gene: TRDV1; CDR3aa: CALGEESSRRPSYTGGYVDTDKLIF
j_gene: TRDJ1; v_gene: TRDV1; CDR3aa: CALGVILGDRKKYTDKLIF
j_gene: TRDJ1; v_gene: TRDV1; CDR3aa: CALGEPNSLYWGMWFDKLIF
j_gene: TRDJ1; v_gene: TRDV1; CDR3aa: CALKGIPHYTDKLIF
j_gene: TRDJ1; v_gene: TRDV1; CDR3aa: CALGESSYRGYALGTDKLIF
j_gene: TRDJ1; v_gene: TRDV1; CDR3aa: CALGEGGTHALMYTDKLIF
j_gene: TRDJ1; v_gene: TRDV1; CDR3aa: CALGGRYYYPSGWGIYTDKLIF
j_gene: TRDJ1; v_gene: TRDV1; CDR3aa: CALGELGDKLIF
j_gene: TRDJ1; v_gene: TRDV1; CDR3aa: CALGERPSSFYWGQDSDKLIF
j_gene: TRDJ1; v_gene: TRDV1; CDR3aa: CALGEPSRLYWGTGYLPPKYTDKLIF
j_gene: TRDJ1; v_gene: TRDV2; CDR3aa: CAWGIRLWTDKLTF